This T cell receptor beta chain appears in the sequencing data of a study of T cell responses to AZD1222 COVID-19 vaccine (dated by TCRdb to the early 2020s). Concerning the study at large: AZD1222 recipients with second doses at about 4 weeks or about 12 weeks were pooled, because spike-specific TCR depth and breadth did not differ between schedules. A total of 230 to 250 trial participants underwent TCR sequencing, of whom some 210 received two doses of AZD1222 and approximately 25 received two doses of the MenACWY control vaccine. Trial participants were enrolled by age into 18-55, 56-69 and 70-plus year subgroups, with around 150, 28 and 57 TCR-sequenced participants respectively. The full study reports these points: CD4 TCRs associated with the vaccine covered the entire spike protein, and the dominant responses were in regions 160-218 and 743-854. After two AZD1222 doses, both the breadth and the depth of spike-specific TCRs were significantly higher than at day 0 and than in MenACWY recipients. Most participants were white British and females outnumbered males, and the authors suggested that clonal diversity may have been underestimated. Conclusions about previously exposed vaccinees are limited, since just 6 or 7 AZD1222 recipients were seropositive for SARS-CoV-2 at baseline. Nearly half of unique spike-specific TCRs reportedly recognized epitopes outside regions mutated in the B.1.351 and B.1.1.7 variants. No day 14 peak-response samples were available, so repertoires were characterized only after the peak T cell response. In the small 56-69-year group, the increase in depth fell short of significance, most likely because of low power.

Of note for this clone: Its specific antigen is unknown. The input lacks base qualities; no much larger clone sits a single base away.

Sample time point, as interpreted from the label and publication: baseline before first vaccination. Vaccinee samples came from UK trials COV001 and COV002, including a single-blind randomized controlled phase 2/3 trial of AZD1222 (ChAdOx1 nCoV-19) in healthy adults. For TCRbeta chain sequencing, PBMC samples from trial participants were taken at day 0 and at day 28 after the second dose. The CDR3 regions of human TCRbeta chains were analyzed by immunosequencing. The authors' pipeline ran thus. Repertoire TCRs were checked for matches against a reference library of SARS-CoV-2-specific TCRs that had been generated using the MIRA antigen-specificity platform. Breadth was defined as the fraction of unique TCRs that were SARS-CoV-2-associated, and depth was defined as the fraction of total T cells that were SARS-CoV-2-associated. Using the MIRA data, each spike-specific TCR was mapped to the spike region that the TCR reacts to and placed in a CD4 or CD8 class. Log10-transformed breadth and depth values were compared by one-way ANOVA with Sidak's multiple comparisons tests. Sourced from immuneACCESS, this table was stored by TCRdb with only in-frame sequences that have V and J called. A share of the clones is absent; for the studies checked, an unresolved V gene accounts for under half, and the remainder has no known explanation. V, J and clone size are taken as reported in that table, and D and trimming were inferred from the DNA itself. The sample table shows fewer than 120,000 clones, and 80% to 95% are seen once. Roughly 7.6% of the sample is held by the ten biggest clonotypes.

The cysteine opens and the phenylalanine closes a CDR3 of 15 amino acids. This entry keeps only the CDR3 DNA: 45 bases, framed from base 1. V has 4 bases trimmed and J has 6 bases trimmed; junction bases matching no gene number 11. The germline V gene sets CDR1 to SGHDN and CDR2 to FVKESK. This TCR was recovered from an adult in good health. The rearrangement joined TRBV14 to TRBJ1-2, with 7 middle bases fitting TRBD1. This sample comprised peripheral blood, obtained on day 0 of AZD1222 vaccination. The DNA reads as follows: TGTGCCAGCAGCCCGACCCAGAACAGGGGCGATGGCTACACCTTC. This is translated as CASSPTQNRGDGYTF.